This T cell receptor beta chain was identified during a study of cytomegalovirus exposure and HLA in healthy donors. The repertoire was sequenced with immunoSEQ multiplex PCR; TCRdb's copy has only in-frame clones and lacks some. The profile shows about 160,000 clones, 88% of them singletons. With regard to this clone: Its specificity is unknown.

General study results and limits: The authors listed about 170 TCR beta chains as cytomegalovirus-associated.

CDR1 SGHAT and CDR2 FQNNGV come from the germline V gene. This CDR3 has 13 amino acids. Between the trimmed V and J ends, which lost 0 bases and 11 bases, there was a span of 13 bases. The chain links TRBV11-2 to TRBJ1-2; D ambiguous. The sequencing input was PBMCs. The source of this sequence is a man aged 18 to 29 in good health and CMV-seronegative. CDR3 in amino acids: CASSLDRGQRYTF. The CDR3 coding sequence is TGTGCCAGCAGCTTAGATCGCGGGCAGAGATACACCTTC.